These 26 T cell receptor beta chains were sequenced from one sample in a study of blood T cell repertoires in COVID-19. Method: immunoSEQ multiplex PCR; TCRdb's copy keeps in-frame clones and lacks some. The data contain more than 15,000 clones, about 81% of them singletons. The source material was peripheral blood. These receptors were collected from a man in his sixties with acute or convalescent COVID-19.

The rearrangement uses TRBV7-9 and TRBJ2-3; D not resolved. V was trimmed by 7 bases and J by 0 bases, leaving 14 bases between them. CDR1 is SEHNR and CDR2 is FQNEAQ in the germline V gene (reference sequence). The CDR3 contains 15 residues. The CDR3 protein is CASIFTESSTDTQYF. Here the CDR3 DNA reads TGTGCCAGCATTTTCACAGAGTCTAGCACAGATACGCAGTATTTT.

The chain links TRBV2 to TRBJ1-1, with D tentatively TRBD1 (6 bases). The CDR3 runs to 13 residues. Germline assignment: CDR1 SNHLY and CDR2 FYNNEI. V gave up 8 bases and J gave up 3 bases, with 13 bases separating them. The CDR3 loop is CASGYRVDTEAFF. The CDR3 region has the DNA TGTGCCAGCGGGTACAGGGTGGACACTGAAGCTTTCTTT.

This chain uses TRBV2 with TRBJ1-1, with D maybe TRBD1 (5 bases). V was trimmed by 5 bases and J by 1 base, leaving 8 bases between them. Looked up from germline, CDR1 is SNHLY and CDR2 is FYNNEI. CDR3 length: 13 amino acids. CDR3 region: CASSSQGNTEAFF. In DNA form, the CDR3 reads TGTGCCAGCAGTTCCCAGGGGAACACTGAAGCTTTCTTT.

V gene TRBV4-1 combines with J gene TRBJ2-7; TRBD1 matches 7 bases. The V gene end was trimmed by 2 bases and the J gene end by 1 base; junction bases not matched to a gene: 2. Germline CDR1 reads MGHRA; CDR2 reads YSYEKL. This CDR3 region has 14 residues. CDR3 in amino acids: CASSQPTGSYEQYF. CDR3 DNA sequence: TGCGCCAGCAGCCAACCGACAGGGTCCTACGAGCAGTACTTC.

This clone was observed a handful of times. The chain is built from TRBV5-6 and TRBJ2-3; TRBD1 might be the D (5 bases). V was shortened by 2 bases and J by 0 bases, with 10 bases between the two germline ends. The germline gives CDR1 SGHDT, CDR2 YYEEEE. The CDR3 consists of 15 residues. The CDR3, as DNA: TGTGCCAGCAGCTTTGGGGCGACTAGCACAGATACGCAGTATTTT. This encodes CASSFGATSTDTQYF.

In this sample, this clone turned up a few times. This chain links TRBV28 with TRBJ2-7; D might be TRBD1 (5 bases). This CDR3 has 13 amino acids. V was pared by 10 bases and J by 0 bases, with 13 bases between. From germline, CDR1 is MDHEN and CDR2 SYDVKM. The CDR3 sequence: CATYDRSSYEQYF. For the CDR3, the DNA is TGTGCCACATACGACAGAAGCTCCTACGAGCAGTACTTC. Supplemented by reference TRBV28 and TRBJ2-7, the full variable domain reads DVKVTQSSRYLVKRTGEKVFLECVQDMDHENMFWYRQDPGLGLRLIYFSYDVKMKEKGDIPEGYSVSREKKERFSLILESASTNQTSMYLCATYDRSSYEQYFGPGTRLTVT.

As DNA, the CDR3 is TGTGCCAGTAGTACGTATGGGGGCGGGACCGGGGAGCTGTTTTTT. It translates to CASSTYGGGTGELFF. The chain combines TRBV19 with TRBJ2-2, with D possibly TRBD1 on 6 matching bases. V was clipped by 4 bases and J by 5 bases, with 14 bases between them. Germline V gene data show CDR1 as LNHDA and CDR2 as SQIVND (reference sequence). The CDR3 loop spans 15 amino acids.

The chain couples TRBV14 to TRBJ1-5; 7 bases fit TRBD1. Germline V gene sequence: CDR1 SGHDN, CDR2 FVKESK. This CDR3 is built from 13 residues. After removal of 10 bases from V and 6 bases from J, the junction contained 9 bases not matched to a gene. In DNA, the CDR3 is TGTGCCAAAGCAGACAGGGCGCGTCAGCCCCAGCATTTT. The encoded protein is CAKADRARQPQHF.

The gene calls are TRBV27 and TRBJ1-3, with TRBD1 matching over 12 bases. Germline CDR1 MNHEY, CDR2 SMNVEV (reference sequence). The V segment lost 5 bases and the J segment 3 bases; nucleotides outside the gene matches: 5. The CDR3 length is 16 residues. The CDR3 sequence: CASSPGQGASGNTIYF. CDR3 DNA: TGTGCCAGCAGTCCGGGACAGGGGGCGAGTGGAAACACCATATATTTT.

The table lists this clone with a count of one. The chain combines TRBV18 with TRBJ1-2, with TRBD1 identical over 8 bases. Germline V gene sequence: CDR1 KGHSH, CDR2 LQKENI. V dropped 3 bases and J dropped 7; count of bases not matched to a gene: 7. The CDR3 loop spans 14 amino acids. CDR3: CASSPEGQGTGYTF. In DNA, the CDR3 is TGTGCCAGCTCACCCGAAGGACAGGGTACTGGCTACACCTTC.

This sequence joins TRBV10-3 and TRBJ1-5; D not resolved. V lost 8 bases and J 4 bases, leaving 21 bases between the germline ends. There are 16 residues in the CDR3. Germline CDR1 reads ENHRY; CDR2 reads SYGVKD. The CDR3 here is CAIHPLLAGLNQPQHF. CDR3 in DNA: TGTGCCATCCACCCCCTACTTGCAGGCCTGAATCAGCCCCAGCATTTT.

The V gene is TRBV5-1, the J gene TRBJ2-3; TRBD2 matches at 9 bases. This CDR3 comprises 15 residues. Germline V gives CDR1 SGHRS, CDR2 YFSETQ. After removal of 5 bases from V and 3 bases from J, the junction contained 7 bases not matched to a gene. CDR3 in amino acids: CASSQTGLATDTQYF. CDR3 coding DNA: TGCGCCAGCAGTCAGACTGGACTAGCGACAGATACGCAGTATTTT.

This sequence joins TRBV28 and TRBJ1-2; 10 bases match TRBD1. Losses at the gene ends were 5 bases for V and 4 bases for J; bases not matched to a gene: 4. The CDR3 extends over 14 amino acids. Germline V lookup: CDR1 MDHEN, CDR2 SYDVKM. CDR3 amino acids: CASSTTGGSYGYTF. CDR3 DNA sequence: TGTGCCAGCAGTACGACAGGGGGCTCCTATGGCTACACCTTC.

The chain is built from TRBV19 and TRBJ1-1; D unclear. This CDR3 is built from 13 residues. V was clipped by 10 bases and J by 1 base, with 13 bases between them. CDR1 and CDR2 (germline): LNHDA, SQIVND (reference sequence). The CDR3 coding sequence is TGTGCCACCTGCAGGTCGACGAACACTGAAGCTTTCTTT. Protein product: CATCRSTNTEAFF. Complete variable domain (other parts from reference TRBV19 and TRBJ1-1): DGGITQSPKYLFRKEGQNVTLSCEQNLNHDAMYWYRQDPGQGLRLIYYSQIVNDFQKGDIAEGYSVSREKKESFPLTVTSAQKNPTAFYLCATCRSTNTEAFFGQGTRLTVV.

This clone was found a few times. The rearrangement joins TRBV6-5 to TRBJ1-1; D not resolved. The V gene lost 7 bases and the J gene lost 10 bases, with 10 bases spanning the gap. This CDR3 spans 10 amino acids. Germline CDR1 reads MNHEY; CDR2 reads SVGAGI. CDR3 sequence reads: CASISYVAFF. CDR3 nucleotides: TGTGCCAGCATCTCCTACGTAGCTTTCTTT.

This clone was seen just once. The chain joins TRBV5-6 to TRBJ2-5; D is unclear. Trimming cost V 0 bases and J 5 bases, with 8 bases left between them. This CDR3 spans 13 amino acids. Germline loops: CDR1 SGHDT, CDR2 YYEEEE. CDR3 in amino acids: CASSLGVRETQYF. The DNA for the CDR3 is TGTGCCAGCAGCTTGGGAGTCCGGGAGACCCAGTACTTC.

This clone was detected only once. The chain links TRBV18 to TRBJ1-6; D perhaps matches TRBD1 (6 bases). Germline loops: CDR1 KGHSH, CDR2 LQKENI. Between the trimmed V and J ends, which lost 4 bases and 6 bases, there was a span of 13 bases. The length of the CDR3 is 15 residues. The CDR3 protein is CASSQRQESNSPLHF. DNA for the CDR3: TGTGCCAGCTCACAAAGACAGGAGTCTAATTCACCCCTCCACTTT.

The CDR3 region has the DNA TGTGCCAGTAGCCGTCGTGCAGGGGGCGACCCTGAAGCTTTCTTT. As protein: CASSRRAGGDPEAFF. The gene calls are TRBV19 and TRBJ1-1; 8 nucleotides agree with TRBD1. J was trimmed by 6 bases and V by 6 bases; bases with no gene match: 12. This CDR3 has 15 residues. Germline V lookup: CDR1 LNHDA, CDR2 SQIVND (reference sequence).

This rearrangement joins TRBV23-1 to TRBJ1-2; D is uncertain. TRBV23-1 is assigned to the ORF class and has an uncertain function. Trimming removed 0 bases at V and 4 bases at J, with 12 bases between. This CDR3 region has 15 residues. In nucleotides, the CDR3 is TGCGCCAGCAGTCAATCGCAGGCAGGATCCTATGGCTACACCTTC. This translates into CASSQSQAGSYGYTF.

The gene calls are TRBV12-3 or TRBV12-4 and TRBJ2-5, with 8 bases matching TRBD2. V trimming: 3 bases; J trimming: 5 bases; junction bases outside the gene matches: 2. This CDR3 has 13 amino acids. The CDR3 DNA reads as TGTGCCAGCAGTTTCTCGGGAGGGGAGACCCAGTACTTC. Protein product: CASSFSGGETQYF.

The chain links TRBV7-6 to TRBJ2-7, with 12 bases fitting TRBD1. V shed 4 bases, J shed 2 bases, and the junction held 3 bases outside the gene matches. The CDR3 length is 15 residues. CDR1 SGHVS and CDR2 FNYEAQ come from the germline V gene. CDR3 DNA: TGTGCCAGCAGCTCGGGGACAGGGGGCACCTACGAGCAGTACTTC. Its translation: CASSSGTGGTYEQYF.

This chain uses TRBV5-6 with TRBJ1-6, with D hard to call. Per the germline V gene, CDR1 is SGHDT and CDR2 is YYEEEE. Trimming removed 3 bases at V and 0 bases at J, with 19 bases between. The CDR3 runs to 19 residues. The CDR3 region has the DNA TGTGCCAGCAGCTCTTTAAGGAAAAGGAGTAGCTCCTATAATTCACCCCTCCACTTT. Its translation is CASSSLRKRSSSYNSPLHF.

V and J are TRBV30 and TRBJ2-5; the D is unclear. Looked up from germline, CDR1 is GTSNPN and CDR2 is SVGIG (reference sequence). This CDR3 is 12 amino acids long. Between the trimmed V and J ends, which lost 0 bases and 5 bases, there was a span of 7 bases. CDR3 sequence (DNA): TGTGCCTGGAGTGTGAAGCGTGAGACCCAGTACTTC. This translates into CAWSVKRETQYF.

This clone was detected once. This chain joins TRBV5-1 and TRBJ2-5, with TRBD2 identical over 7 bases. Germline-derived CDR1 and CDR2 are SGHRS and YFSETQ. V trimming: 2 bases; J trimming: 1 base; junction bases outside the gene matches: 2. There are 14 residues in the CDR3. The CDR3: CASSFGTTQETQYF. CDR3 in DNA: TGCGCCAGCAGCTTTGGGACTACCCAAGAGACCCAGTACTTC.

The CDR3 DNA sequence: TGTGCCACCAGCAGAGGGGGGCACACCCCGGTGGCCTACAATGAGCAGTTCTTC. Its protein is CATSRGGHTPVAYNEQFF. The chain joins TRBV15 to TRBJ2-1; possible D gene TRBD1, 6 bases. Germline CDR1 reads LNHNV; CDR2 reads YYDKDF (reference sequence). CDR3 length: 18 amino acids. The V end lost 1 base, the J end lost 2 bases, and 18 bases lay between the germline ends.

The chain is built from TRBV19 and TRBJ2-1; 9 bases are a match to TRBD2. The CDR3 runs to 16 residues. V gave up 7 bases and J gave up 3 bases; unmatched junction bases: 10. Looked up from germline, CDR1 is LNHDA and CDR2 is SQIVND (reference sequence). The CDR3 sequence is CASKEIAGGHYNEQFF. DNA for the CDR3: TGTGCCAGTAAAGAAATCGCGGGGGGGCACTACAATGAGCAGTTCTTC. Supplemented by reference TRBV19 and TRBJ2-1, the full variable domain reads DGGITQSPKYLFRKEGQNVTLSCEQNLNHDAMYWYRQDPGQGLRLIYYSQIVNDFQKGDIAEGYSVSREKKESFPLTVTSAQKNPTAFYLCASKEIAGGHYNEQFFGPGTRLTVL.